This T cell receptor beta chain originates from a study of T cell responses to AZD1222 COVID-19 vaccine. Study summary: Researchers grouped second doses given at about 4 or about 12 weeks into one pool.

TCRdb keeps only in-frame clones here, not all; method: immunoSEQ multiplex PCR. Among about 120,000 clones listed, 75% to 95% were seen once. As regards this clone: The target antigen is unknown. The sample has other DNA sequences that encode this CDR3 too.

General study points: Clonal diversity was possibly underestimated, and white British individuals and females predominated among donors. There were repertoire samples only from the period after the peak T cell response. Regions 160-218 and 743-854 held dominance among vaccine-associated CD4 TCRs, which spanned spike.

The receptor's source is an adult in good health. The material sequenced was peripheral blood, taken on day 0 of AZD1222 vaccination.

CDR3 loop: CASSVYEQYF. In DNA form, the CDR3 reads TGTGCCAGCAGTGTGTACGAGCAGTACTTC. The genes are TRBV2 and TRBJ2-7; unclear D gene. CDR3 length: 10 amino acids. Trimming shortened V by 4 bases and J by 4 bases, and 2 bases separated the two germline ends. Germline V gene sequence: CDR1 SNHLY, CDR2 FYNNEI.